What follows is one T cell receptor beta chain and its context. This clonotype was picked up a small number of times. The antigen it recognizes is unknown. No quality values exist for individual bases; no much larger clone is one base distant. The sample's treatment or condition label, in plain terms: live attenuated yellow fever vaccine strain. PBMCs were isolated from peripheral blood using a standard Ficoll-Paque protocol. Dynabeads CD4 and CD8 positive selection kits were used to isolate CD4 and CD8 T-cell fractions. RNA was extracted with TriZol from bulk PBMCs, CD4 and CD8 fractions, and dextramer-positive and dextramer-negative fractions. Trimming takes 2 bases from V and 2 bases from J, and the germline ends sit 13 bases apart. Taken from the germline V gene, the CDR1 and CDR2 loops are MNHEY and SVGEGT. There are 17 amino acids in the CDR3, from cysteine to phenylalanine inclusive. Only the CDR3 DNA is retained, 51 bases long and in frame from the first base.

The data were obtained in a study of T cells after yellow fever vaccination (dated by TCRdb to the late 2010s). The study in broad terms: Libraries from fractions with low cell numbers were prepared with the SMART-Seq v4 Ultra Low Input RNA kit. To follow T-cell clones before and after primary and booster YFV17D yellow fever vaccination, bulk TCR alpha and beta repertoires were sequenced over time. The cohort comprised two healthy male donors, one aged 18 to 30 and one aged 30 to 40 years. Blood was drawn at multiple timepoints before and after primary and secondary immunization, with bulk PBMC replicates and cell subsets isolated. What the authors observed across the whole study: The secondary T-cell response was found to be weaker but faster than the primary response, with a peak reached on day 5 rather than on day 15. A small share of clonotypes occurred in both CD4 and CD8 compartments, likely arising from convergent recombination. Computational filtering was needed because FACS-sorted repertoires could contain abundant contaminating clonotypes from the bulk population. Because the study included only a couple of donors, the extent to which the findings can be generalized is limited. After the booster, most clones that had expanded after primary vaccination were detected again (approximately 95% of CD4 and roughly nine tenths of CD8), suggesting broad maintenance of memory.

Sequencing used an Illumina NovaSeq 6000. Synthesis of TCR cDNA relied on 5'RACE template switching, a step that introduced a universal primer site along with unique molecular identifiers. cDNA synthesis was primed from both the TCR alpha and TCR beta constant segments. Two PCR steps were used to amplify libraries, with sample barcodes and sequencing adapters being added in the second step. Sequencing of the libraries was done on either Illumina HiSeq 2500 (2x100 bp) or NovaSeq (2x150 bp). The study's processing was this. MIGEC handled demultiplexing of reads and collapsing into UMI consensus sequences, while MiXCR performed V(D)J alignment. Vaccine-responding clonotypes were identified with edgeR using replicate PBMC samples, with FDR below 0.01 and a log2 fold change above 5 up to day 15 being required. CD4 or CD8 identity was assigned to each bulk clonotype according to whether the clonotype was present at higher abundance in the sequenced CD4 repertoire or the sequenced CD8 repertoire. TCRdb reprocessed the public reads (quality trimming at Q25 with fastp, clone calling with MiXCR) and kept in-frame beta chains. Each CDR3 protein gets just one entry, which takes the most common genes and DNA from the rows behind it. Here the V and J calls rest on TCRdb's processing, not on the authors' analysis. For this sample the table gives some 300,000 distinct CDR3 sequences, of which roughly 9% were detected only once. The top ten hold over 3% of the sample.

The receptor was isolated from a man between 18 and 35 years old who received the YFV17D yellow fever vaccine. The sequence is built from TRBV6-2 or TRBV6-3 and TRBJ1-6; the D gene assignment is ambiguous. The source material was CD4+ T cells sorted from PBMCs, sampled 5 days after the yellow fever booster vaccination. The bases read TGTGCCAGCAGTTACGACGGATATTCGGCCTATAATTCACCCCTCCACTTT. Its translation is CASSYDGYSAYNSPLHF.